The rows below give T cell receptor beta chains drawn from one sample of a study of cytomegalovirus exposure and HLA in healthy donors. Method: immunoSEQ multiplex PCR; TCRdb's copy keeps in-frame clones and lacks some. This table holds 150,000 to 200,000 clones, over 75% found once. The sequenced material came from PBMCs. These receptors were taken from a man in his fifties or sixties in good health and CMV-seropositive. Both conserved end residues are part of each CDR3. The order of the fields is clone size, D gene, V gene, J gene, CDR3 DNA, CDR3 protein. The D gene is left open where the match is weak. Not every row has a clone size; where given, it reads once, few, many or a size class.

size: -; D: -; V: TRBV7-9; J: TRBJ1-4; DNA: TGTGCCAGCAGCTTAGGGGCAGGATCTAAGGAAAAACTGTTTTTT; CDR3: CASSLGAGSKEKLFF
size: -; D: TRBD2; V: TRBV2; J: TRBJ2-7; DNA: TGTGCCAGCACATCCGAGCGGGGGTTCCACGAGCAGTACTTC; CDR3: CASTSERGFHEQYF
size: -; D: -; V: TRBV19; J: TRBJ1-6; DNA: TGTGCCAGTAGTTCCCGACGGACAGTCTTGTATAATTCACCCCTCCACTTT; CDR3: CASSSRRTVLYNSPLHF
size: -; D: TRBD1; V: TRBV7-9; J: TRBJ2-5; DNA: TGTGCCAGCACCAGACAGGGACAAGAGACCCAGTACTTC; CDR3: CASTRQGQETQYF
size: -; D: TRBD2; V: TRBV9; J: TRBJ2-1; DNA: TGTGCCAGCAGCGCCCGCCCCGGGACTACGTACAATGAGCAGTTCTTC; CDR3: CASSARPGTTYNEQFF
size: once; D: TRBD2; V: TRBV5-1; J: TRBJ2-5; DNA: TGCGCCAGCAGCGGACCCGGGAGGCAAGAGACCCAGTACTTC; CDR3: CASSGPGRQETQYF
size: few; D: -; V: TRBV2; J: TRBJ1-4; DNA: TGTGCCAGCAGTGAAGCTTGGGGCGTGAATGAAAAACTGTTTTTT; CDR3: CASSEAWGVNEKLFF
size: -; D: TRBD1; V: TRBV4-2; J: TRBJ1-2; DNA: TGTGCCACCTCGGACAGGGGTAACTATGGCTACACCTTC; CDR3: CATSDRGNYGYTF
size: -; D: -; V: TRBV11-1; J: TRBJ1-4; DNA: TGTGCCAGCAGCTTCACACAGGGTCTGCCTGGAAAACTGTTTTTT; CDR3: CASSFTQGLPGKLFF
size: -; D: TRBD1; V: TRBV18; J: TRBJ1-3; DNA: TGTGCCAGCTCACCAGCCCCTGGGACAGCGACCTCTGGAAACACCATATATTTT; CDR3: CASSPAPGTATSGNTIYF
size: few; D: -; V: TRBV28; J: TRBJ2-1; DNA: TGTGCCAGCAGGCCCTTACAGGGTGCCGGGGTCTTC; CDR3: CASRPLQGAGVF
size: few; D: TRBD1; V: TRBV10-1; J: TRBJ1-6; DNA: TGCGCCAGCAGTGGGGACAGCTCCTATAATTCACCCCTCCACTTT; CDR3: CASSGDSSYNSPLHF
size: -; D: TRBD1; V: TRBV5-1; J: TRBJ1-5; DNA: TGCGCCAGCAGCCCGGACAGGGGAAGTCAGCCCCAGCATTTT; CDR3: CASSPDRGSQPQHF
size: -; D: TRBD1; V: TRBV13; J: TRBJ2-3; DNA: TGTGCCAGCAGCCCGGGGACAGGGATCACAGATACGCAGTATTTT; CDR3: CASSPGTGITDTQYF
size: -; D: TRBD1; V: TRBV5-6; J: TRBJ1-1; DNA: TGTGCCAGCAGCTGGAGAGTAACAGGGGGCACTGAAGCTTTCTTT; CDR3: CASSWRVTGGTEAFF
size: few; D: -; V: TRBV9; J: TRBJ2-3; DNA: TGTGCCAGCAGCCCAGCACAGAGGGTCACAGATACGCAGTATTTT; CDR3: CASSPAQRVTDTQYF
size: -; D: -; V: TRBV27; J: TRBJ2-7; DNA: TGTGCCAGCAGTTTACTCGGGTTTGTCTACGAGCAGTACTTC; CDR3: CASSLLGFVYEQYF
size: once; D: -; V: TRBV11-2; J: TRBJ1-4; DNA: TGTGCCAGCAGCCCTAGAGGCAGGGGAAATGAAAAACTGTTTTTT; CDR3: CASSPRGRGNEKLFF
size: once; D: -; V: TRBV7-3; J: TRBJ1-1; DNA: TGTGCCAGCAGCGTTAAGCCGGGGATTGAAGCTTTCTTT; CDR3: CASSVKPGIEAFF
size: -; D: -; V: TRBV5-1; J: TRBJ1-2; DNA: TGCGCCAGCAGCTCCAAAACAGGGAACTATGGCTACACCTTC; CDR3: CASSSKTGNYGYTF
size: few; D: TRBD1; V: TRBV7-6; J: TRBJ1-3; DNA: TGTGCCAGCAGCTTATCAATCTGGGACAGGGACTCTGGAAACACCATATATTTT; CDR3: CASSLSIWDRDSGNTIYF
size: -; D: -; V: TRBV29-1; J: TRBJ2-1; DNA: TGCAGCGTTGATGGGGTCGGGGGGCCCTACAATGAGCAGTTCTTC; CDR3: CSVDGVGGPYNEQFF
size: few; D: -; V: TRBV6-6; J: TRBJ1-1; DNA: TGTGCCAGCAGCCACCCCGCGGTCCTGACTGAAGCTTTCTTT; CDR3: CASSHPAVLTEAFF
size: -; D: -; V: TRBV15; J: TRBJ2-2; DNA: TGTGCCACCCTGGGAGGAGCAGGGAACACCGGGGAGCTGTTTTTT; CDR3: CATLGGAGNTGELFF
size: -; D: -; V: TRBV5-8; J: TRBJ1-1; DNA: TGTGCCAGCAGCTTGCTCCAAGGAGTGAGCACTGAAGCTTTCTTT; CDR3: CASSLLQGVSTEAFF
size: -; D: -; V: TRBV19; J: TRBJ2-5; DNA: TGTGCCAGTAGCTCCTACAAAGCAGGGTCGGAGACCCAGTACTTC; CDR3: CASSSYKAGSETQYF
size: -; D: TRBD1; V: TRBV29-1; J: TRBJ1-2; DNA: TGCAGCGTACAGACAGGGATCTATGGCTACACCTTC; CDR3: CSVQTGIYGYTF
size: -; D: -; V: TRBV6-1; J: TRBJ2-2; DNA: TGTGCCAGCAGTGAAGACAGGGTATATGGGACCGGGGAGCTGTTTTTT; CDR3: CASSEDRVYGTGELFF
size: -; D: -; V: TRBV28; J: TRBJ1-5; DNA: TGTGCCAACCCGCCCCAGGGCCGGAATCAGCCCCAGCATTTT; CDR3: CANPPQGRNQPQHF
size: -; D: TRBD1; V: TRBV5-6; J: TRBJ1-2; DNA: TGTGCCAGCACTAGAAACAGGGGTTATGGCTACACCTTC; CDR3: CASTRNRGYGYTF
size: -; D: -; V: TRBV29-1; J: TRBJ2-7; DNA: TGCAGCGTTGATACAGGGAGAGTTTCCGGGCAGTACTTC; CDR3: CSVDTGRVSGQYF
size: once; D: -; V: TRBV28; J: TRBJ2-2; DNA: TGTGCCAGCAGTTCCTACACCGGGGAGCTGTTTTTT; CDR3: CASSSYTGELFF
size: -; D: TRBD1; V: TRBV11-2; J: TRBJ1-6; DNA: TGTGCCAGCAGCCGAGAACTGAGGACAGGGGGAATCTCACCCCTCCACTTT; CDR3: CASSRELRTGGISPLHF
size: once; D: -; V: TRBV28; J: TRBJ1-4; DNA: TGTGCCAGCAGTTCTATTGGGATTAGGGGGAGTAATGAAAAACTGTTTTTT; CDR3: CASSSIGIRGSNEKLFF
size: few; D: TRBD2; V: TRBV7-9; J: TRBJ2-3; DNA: TGTGCCAGCACCTATAGCGGGAGCACAGATACGCAGTATTTT; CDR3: CASTYSGSTDTQYF
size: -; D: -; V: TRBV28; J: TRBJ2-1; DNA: TGTGCCAGCAGTCTCCCAATTTCCGTAGCGGAAAGGGTCTTC; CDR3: CASSLPISVAERVF
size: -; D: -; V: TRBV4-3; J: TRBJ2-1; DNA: TGCGCCAGCAGCCAGGGTAGCGGTTCAAGACAGTTCTTC; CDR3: CASSQGSGSRQFF
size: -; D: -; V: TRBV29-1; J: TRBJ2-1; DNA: TGCAGCGTTGAAGGGGCCCACAATGAGCAGTTCTTC; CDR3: CSVEGAHNEQFF
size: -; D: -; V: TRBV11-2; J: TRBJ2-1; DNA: TGTGCCAGCAGCTCCCTGACAGGGAGGTTTGGTAATGAGCAGTTCTTC; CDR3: CASSSLTGRFGNEQFF
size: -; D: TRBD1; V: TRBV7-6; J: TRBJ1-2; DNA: TGTGCCAGCAGCCTTAGGACAGGGCTCCGTTTGGACGGCTACACCTTC; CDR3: CASSLRTGLRLDGYTF
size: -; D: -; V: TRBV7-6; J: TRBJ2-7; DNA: TGTGCCAGCAGCTTAACCGGGGCGCGGGGTCCCTCCTCCTACGAGCAGTACTTC; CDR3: CASSLTGARGPSSYEQYF
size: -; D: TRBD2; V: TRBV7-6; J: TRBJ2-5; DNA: TGTGCCAGCAGTGGTGGGACTATGGAGACCCAGTACTTC; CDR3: CASSGGTMETQYF
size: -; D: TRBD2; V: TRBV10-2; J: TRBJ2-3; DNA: TGCGCCACCAGGACTAGCGGAAGCACAGATACGCAGTATTTT; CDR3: CATRTSGSTDTQYF
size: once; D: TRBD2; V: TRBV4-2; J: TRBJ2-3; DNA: TGTGCCAGCAGCCAAGAGGGCCCCAATCCCTCTAGCGGGGTGACAGATACGCAGTATTTT; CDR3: CASSQEGPNPSSGVTDTQYF
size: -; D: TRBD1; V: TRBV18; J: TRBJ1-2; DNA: TGTGCCAGCTCAGGGACAGGGCCGGGCTACACCTTC; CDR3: CASSGTGPGYTF